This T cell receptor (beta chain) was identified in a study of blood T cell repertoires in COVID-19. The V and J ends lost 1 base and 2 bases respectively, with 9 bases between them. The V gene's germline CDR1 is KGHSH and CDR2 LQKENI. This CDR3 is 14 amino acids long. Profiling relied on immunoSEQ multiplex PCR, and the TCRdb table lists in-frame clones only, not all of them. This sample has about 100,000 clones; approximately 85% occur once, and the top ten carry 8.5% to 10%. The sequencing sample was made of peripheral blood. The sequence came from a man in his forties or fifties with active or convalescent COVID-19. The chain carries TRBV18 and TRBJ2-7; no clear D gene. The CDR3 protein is CASSPHPSAYEQYF. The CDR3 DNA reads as TGTGCCAGCTCACCACATCCCAGTGCCTACGAGCAGTACTTC. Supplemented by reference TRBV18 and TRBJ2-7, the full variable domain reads NAGVMQNPRHLVRRRGQEARLRCSPMKGHSHVYWYRQLPEEGLKFMVYLQKENIIDESGMPKERFSAEFPKEGPSILRIQQVVRGDSAAYFCASSPHPSAYEQYFGPGTRLTVT.